The next 6 T cell receptor beta chains were all read from a single sample in a study of human T cells and chemical hapten exposure. Via MiXCR, TCRdb re-called the RACE reads, giving one row per CDR3 protein. The sample yields tens of thousands of distinct CDR3 sequences, approximately 10% seen once. Specified time point: pre-sensitization, week 0. The treatment denotes: therapeutic diphenylcyclopropenone sensitization with weekly scalp DPC. The sample here was whole blood, taken in connection with sensitization to the hapten diphenylcyclopropenone (DPC). All receptors come from a man between 40 and 49 years old with alopecia areata. Some clones in this sample may be carry-over from other donors' samples.

In its sample, this clonotype was seen a few times. The rearrangement links TRBV6-2 or TRBV6-3 to TRBJ2-1; no reliable D call. V was cut by 2 bases and J by 8 bases, with 10 bases left in between. CDR1 and CDR2 from the germline V gene are MNHEY and SVGEGT. This CDR3 spans 13 amino acids. DNA for the CDR3: TGTGCCAGCAGTTACCGGAAGTGGGATGAGCAGTTCTTC. Residues: CASSYRKWDEQFF.

The sample holds a few counts of this clonotype. The chain uses TRBV7-3 and TRBJ1-5; D unresolved. The germline CDR1 and CDR2 sequences are SGHTA and FQGTGA. Trimming took off 4 bases at V and 7 bases at J, with 11 bases between the two ends. There are 13 residues in the CDR3. In DNA form, the CDR3 reads TGTGCCAGCAGCTCGGACTGGAGCCAGCCCCAGCATTTT. Its translation: CASSSDWSQPQHF.

This clonotype was found a few times. The chain recombines TRBV2 with TRBJ2-7; TRBD2 matches at 10 bases. CDR3 length: 14 amino acids. V gave up 6 bases and J gave up 2 bases; unmatched junction bases: 4. Germline CDR1 reads SNHLY; CDR2 reads FYNNEI. The CDR3, as DNA: TGTGCCAGCAGACTAGCGGGATCAGCCTACGAGCAGTACTTC. Residues: CASRLAGSAYEQYF.

The gene calls are TRBV5-6 and TRBJ2-1; D is unclear. V lost 1 base and J 7 bases, leaving 15 bases between the germline ends. Per the germline V gene, CDR1 is SGHDT and CDR2 is YYEEEE. This CDR3 has 15 amino acids. The CDR3 region is CASSLSQVFGNEQFF. The CDR3 DNA is TGTGCCAGCAGCTTGTCTCAGGTATTTGGGAATGAGCAGTTCTTC.

Details on this clonotype: A clone one base away is much larger, so this may be a read error. The V and J genes are TRBV5-1 and TRBJ2-7; D is possibly TRBD2 (6 bases). The CDR3 is 14 residues long. Per the germline V gene, CDR1 is SGHRS and CDR2 is YFSETQ. The CDR3 region is CASSLPGRTYKQYF. For the CDR3, the DNA is TGCGCCAGCAGCTTGCCCGGGAGAACCTACAAGCAGTACTTC. Filled out from reference TRBV5-1 and TRBJ2-7, the complete variable domain reads KAGVTQTPRYLIKTRGQQVTLSCSPISGHRSVSWYQQTPGQGLQFLFEYFSETQRNKGNFPGRFSGRQFSNSRSEMNVSTLELGDSALYLCASSLPGRTYKQYFGPGTRLTVT.

This clonotype was detected once. The V and J genes are TRBV29-1 and TRBJ2-1; tentative D call: TRBD2 (5 bases). This CDR3 region has 10 residues. Germline loops: CDR1 SQVTM, CDR2 ANQGSEA. Trimming pared 3 bases from V and 14 bases from J, leaving 11 bases between. CDR3 DNA sequence: TGCAGCGTTGACACGGACTTGGAGTTCTTC. This gives the protein CSVDTDLEFF.